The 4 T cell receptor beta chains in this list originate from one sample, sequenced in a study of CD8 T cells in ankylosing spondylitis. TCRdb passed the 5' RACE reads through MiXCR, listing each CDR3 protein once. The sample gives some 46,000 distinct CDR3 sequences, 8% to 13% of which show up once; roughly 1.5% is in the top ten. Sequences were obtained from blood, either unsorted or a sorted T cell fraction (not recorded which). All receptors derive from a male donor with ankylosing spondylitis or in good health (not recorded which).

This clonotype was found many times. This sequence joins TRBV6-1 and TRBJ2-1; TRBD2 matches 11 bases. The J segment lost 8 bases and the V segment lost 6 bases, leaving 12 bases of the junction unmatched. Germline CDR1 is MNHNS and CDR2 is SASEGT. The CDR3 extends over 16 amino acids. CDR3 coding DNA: TGTGCCAGCAGCCGCACTCCTAGCGGGGGGTTGCATGAGCAGTTCTTC. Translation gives CASSRTPSGGLHEQFF.

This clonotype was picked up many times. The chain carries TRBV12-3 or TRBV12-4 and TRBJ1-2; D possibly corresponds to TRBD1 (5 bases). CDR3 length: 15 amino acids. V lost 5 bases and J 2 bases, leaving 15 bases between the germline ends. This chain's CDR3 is CASSGARLENYGYTF. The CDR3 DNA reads TGTGCCAGCAGTGGGGCCCGACTCGAGAACTATGGCTACACCTTC.

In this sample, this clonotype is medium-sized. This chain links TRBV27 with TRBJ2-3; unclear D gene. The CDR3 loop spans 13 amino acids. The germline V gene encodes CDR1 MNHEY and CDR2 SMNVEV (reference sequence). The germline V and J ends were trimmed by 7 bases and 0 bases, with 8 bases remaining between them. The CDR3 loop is CASKRLSTDTQYF. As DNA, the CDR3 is TGTGCCAGCAAAAGGCTGAGCACAGATACGCAGTATTTT.

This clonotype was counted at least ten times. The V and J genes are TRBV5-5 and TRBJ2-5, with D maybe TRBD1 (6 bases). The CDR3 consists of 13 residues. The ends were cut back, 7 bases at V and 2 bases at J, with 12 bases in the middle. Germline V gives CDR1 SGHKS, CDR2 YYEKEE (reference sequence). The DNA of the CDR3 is TGTGCCAGCGATTTCAGGGGACAAGAGACCCAGTACTTC. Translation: CASDFRGQETQYF.